By proportion, the clone carrying this T cell receptor beta chain is medium-sized (0.01 to 0.1%). The CDR3 is 16 amino acids. The germline V and J ends were trimmed by 5 bases and 6 bases, with 21 bases remaining between them. The germline V gene has CDR1 SGHAT and CDR2 FQDESV (reference sequence). TCRdb analysed the 5' RACE reads with MiXCR anew, one entry per CDR3 protein. The table shows about 5,700 distinct CDR3 sequences, with around a third occurring only once. V and J are TRBV11-1 and TRBJ2-3, with a weak D call TRBD2 (7 bases). The receptor's source is a female donor with breast cancer. Input material: naive CD4+ T cells sorted from a lymph node. Subset: naive CD4+ T cells, CD4+CD45RA+CD25-. In nucleotides, the CDR3 is TGTGCCAGCAGCCCGACTAGCCCACACGACAGGGATACGCAGTATTTT. Amino acids: CASSPTSPHDRDTQYF.